This T cell receptor (beta chain) originates from a study of technical replicates of blood from several donors. Sequencing used immunoSEQ multiplex PCR; TCRdb keeps in-frame clones, though not all of them. The table records approximately 73,000 clones, roughly 90% of them present only once. The TCR comes from a human donor in good health. Sequencing used T cells isolated from PBMCs.

The CDR3 DNA follows: TGTGCCAGCAGTTTACTTTGGGAGACCGGGGAGCTGTTTTTT. Translation: CASSLLWETGELFF. The chain employs TRBV27 and TRBJ2-2; a weak D match, TRBD2 (5 bases). The germline V gene has CDR1 MNHEY and CDR2 SMNVEV (reference sequence). The CDR3 covers 14 residues. The V gene lost 2 bases and the J gene lost 5 bases, with 9 bases spanning the gap.